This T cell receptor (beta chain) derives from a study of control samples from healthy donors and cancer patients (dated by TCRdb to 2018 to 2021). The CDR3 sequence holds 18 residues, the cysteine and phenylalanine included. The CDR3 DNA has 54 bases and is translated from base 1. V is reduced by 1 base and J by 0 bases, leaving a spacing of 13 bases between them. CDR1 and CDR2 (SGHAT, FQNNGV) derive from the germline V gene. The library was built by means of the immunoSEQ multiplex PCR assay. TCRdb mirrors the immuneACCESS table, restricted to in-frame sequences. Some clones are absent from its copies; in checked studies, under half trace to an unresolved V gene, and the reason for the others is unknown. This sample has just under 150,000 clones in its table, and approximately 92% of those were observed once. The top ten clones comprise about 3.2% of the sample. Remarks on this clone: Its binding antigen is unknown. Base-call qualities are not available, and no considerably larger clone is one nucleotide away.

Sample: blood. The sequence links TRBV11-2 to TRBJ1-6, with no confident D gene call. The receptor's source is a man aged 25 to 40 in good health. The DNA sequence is TGTGCCAGCAGCTTAGCGCTTGGCGGAGGCTCCTATAATTCACCCCTCCACTTT. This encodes CASSLALGGGSYNSPLHF.